These 5 T cell receptor beta chains share one sample of origin, sequenced in a study of blood T cell repertoires in COVID-19. TCRdb's table, derived via immunoSEQ multiplex PCR, lists solely in-frame clones and lacks some. This table has over 200,000 clones, approximately 87% appearing once. The sample comprised PBMCs or T cells enriched from blood (not recorded which). The receptors were gathered from a woman aged 45-65 years in a cohort exposed to, infected with or recovered from COVID-19 (not recorded which).

The chain employs TRBV28 and TRBJ1-6; a weak D match, TRBD1 (5 bases). V gave up 1 base and J gave up 11 bases, with 6 bases separating them. Germline CDR1 reads MDHEN; CDR2 reads SYDVKM. CDR3 length: 12 residues. As DNA, the CDR3 is TGTGCCAGCAGTTTATTAGGGGCACCCCTCCACTTT. Amino acids: CASSLLGAPLHF.

The CDR3 loop is CASSLEGRGYYTEAFF. The CDR3 DNA reads as TGCGCCAGCAGCTTGGAGGGCAGGGGGTATTACACTGAAGCTTTCTTT. This chain joins TRBV5-1 and TRBJ1-1, with 7 bases lining up with TRBD1. The CDR3 has 16 amino acids. The trim removed 0 bases at V and 3 bases at J, leaving 8 bases unmatched. Germline-derived CDR1 and CDR2 are SGHRS and YFSETQ.

This clone was detected only a few times. The gene calls are TRBV5-1 and TRBJ2-3; TRBD1 aligns across 7 bases. V lost 0 bases and J lost 1; bases outside the gene matches: 5. This CDR3 has 16 residues. Germline lookup yields CDR1 SGHRS and CDR2 YFSETQ. The CDR3 DNA is TGCGCCAGCAGCTTGGACGACAGGGCAGGCACAGATACGCAGTATTTT. This translates into CASSLDDRAGTDTQYF.

This CDR3 is CASSLSGSQAYNEQFF. The CDR3 DNA reads TGTGCCAGCAGCTTGAGCGGATCCCAGGCCTACAATGAGCAGTTCTTC. The chain carries TRBV7-3 and TRBJ2-1, with D possibly being TRBD2 (5 bases). There are 16 residues in the CDR3. Germline V gene sequence: CDR1 SGHTA, CDR2 FQGTGA. Trimming cost V 3 bases and J 2 bases, with 14 bases left between them.

The chain recombines TRBV7-2 with TRBJ2-7; D remains ambiguous. Trimming pared 5 bases from V and 6 bases from J, leaving 14 bases between. This CDR3 is 13 amino acids long. Germline CDR1 is SGHTA and CDR2 is FQGNSA. CDR3 bases: TGTGCCAGCAGCGAAGTGGGCTATCTCGAGCAGTACTTC. It encodes CASSEVGYLEQYF.